Listed below are T cell receptor beta chains from one sample, sequenced in a study of T cell responses to AZD1222 COVID-19 vaccine. TCRdb's table, derived via immunoSEQ multiplex PCR, lists solely in-frame clones and lacks some. The sample yields about 97,000 clones, 75% to 90% seen once. The material was peripheral blood, obtained on day 0 of AZD1222 vaccination. These receptors were taken from an adult in good health. Each CDR3 is given with its conserved first and last residue. Each record gives: J gene, D gene, clone size, V gene, CDR3 DNA, CDR3 protein. A D gene is named only where the DNA matches it firmly. Size is stated for part of the rows, as once, few or many counts, or as a class when the clone is expanded.

j_gene: TRBJ1-2
d_gene: TRBD1
abundance: NA
v_gene: TRBV19
CDR3nt: TGTGCCAGTAGTATAAGGCTTAAAGGCAGGACAGGCTATGGCTACACCTTC
CDR3aa: CASSIRLKGRTGYGYTF

j_gene: TRBJ1-4
d_gene: TRBD1
abundance: NA
v_gene: TRBV24-1
CDR3nt: TGTGCCACCAGTGACCCCGGACAGGGGAATGAAAAACTGTTTTTT
CDR3aa: CATSDPGQGNEKLFF

j_gene: TRBJ2-7
d_gene: TRBD2
abundance: once
v_gene: TRBV19
CDR3nt: TGTGCCAGTAGTATCGCCGGGACTACATACGAGCAGTACTTC
CDR3aa: CASSIAGTTYEQYF

j_gene: TRBJ2-5
d_gene: TRBD2
abundance: NA
v_gene: TRBV6-2/TRBV6-3
CDR3nt: TGTGCCAGCAGCCAGGGACTAGCGGGGGGGCAAGAGACCCAGTACTTC
CDR3aa: CASSQGLAGGQETQYF

j_gene: TRBJ2-1
d_gene: TRBD2
abundance: NA
v_gene: TRBV19
CDR3nt: TGTGCCAGTAGTATAGCGGCTAGCGGGAGTGATGAGCAGTTCTTC
CDR3aa: CASSIAASGSDEQFF

j_gene: TRBJ1-1
d_gene: NA
abundance: few
v_gene: TRBV19
CDR3nt: TGTGCCAGTAGTGGCGATTTCATGAACACTGAAGCTTTCTTT
CDR3aa: CASSGDFMNTEAFF

j_gene: TRBJ2-3
d_gene: NA
abundance: NA
v_gene: TRBV19
CDR3nt: TGTGCCAGTAGTATAGGATTAGCGGCGAGCACAGATACGCAGTATTTT
CDR3aa: CASSIGLAASTDTQYF

j_gene: TRBJ1-1
d_gene: TRBD1
abundance: NA
v_gene: TRBV6-6
CDR3nt: TGTGCCAGCAGGGGCCCGGGACAGTTGAACACTGAAGCTTTCTTT
CDR3aa: CASRGPGQLNTEAFF

j_gene: TRBJ2-1
d_gene: NA
abundance: once
v_gene: TRBV2
CDR3nt: TGTGCCAGCAGGGAGAGGGGGGTTGAGCAGTTCTTC
CDR3aa: CASRERGVEQFF

j_gene: TRBJ2-7
d_gene: TRBD1
abundance: NA
v_gene: TRBV11-1
CDR3nt: TGTGCCAGCAGCTCCCGGACAGGGGGCTCCTACGAGCAGTACTTC
CDR3aa: CASSSRTGGSYEQYF